This section outlines one T cell receptor (beta chain) sequence together with its context. Germline CDR1 reads SEHNR; CDR2 reads FQNEAQ (reference sequence). V lost 4 bases to trimming and J lost 2 bases; unmatched junction nucleotides: 3. The CDR3 is 17 residues long. These data are taken from a study of identical twins. TCRdb recomputed calls from the 5' RACE reads with MiXCR, one row per CDR3 protein. The table has around 480,000 distinct CDR3 sequences, 14% seen once. These records were also assigned to another study, of yellow fever vaccine responses in identical twins.

The chain combines TRBV7-9 with TRBJ2-3; 16 nucleotides align to TRBD2. The sample consisted of CD4+ T cells sorted from blood. This sequence originates from a woman aged 18-30 years in good health. The CDR3 reads CASSSGLAGGNTDTQYF. The CDR3, as DNA: TGTGCCAGCAGCTCGGGACTAGCGGGGGGGAACACAGATACGCAGTATTTT.